Following are 31 T cell receptor beta chains from one sample sequenced in a study of human T cells and chemical hapten exposure. From the RACE reads, TCRdb called clonotypes with MiXCR, one entry per CDR3 protein. This sample has tens of thousands of distinct CDR3 sequences, with about 8.6% found just once. Noted time point: healthy volunteer bleed at 2 weeks. Whole blood, unfractionated, served as the material for total RNA extraction. Input material: whole blood. These TCRs come from a female donor in good health. Some clones in this sample may be carry-over from other donors' samples.

This clonotype has a count of ten or more. The chain has TRBV20-1 and TRBJ1-1; D call uncertain. Trimming pared 4 bases from V and 1 base from J, leaving 25 bases between. The CDR3 is 18 residues long. Looked up from germline, CDR1 is DFQATT and CDR2 is SNEGSKA (reference sequence). In DNA form, the CDR3 reads TGCAGTGCTACCTACTTTACCTACTTGGGTCGGGAGAACACTGAAGCTTTCTTT. Protein sequence: CSATYFTYLGRENTEAFF.

V usage is TRBV5-6 and J usage is TRBJ2-2; D is possibly TRBD1 or TRBD2 (5 bases each). V lost 4 bases to trimming and J lost 4 bases, with 5 bases between them. This CDR3 has 12 residues. CDR1 is SGHDT and CDR2 is YYEEEE in the germline V gene. The CDR3 region is CASSGTTGELFF. CDR3 nucleotides: TGTGCCAGCAGCGGGACCACCGGGGAGCTGTTTTTT.

The sample holds many counts of this clonotype. The chain recombines TRBV19 with TRBJ2-7; 7 bases are shared with TRBD2. V lost 4 bases and J lost 3; bases outside the gene matches: 3. The CDR3 runs to 13 residues. The germline CDR1 and CDR2 sequences are LNHDA and SQIVND (reference sequence). The CDR3 is CASSRSGNYEQYF. CDR3 nucleotides: TGTGCCAGTAGTAGGAGCGGGAACTACGAGCAGTACTTC. The full variable domain, in which reference TRBV19 and TRBJ2-7 provide the parts outside the CDR3, is DGGITQSPKYLFRKEGQNVTLSCEQNLNHDAMYWYRQDPGQGLRLIYYSQIVNDFQKGDIAEGYSVSREKKESFPLTVTSAQKNPTAFYLCASSRSGNYEQYFGPGTRLTVT.

This clonotype was seen more than once but under ten times. This sequence joins TRBV5-1 and TRBJ2-3, with D hard to call. The germline V gene has CDR1 SGHRS and CDR2 YFSETQ. This CDR3 has 14 amino acids. Trimming stripped 4 bases from V and 10 bases from J, with 19 bases between. This CDR3 reads CASSPGRRDQAQYF. As DNA, the CDR3 is TGCGCCAGCAGCCCAGGACGCAGAGACCAGGCGCAGTATTTT.

This chain joins TRBV5-1 and TRBJ1-6; 10 bases are shared with TRBD1. From germline, CDR1 is SGHRS and CDR2 YFSETQ. CDR3 size: 15 residues. After removal of 1 base from V and 9 bases from J, the junction contained 4 bases not matched to a gene. The CDR3 sequence: CASSLQTGGGSPLHF. CDR3 nucleotides: TGCGCCAGCAGCTTGCAGACAGGGGGCGGTTCACCCCTCCACTTT.

This clonotype was counted a few times. The chain combines TRBV5-1 with TRBJ1-3; D remains ambiguous. The CDR3 is 15 amino acids. With 0 bases removed from V and 2 bases from J, the gap between germline ends came to 9 bases. Germline loops: CDR1 SGHRS, CDR2 YFSETQ. DNA of the CDR3: TGCGCCAGCAGCTTGGAATATGGTACTGGAAACACCATATATTTT. Residues: CASSLEYGTGNTIYF. Supplemented by reference TRBV5-1 and TRBJ1-3, the full variable domain reads KAGVTQTPRYLIKTRGQQVTLSCSPISGHRSVSWYQQTPGQGLQFLFEYFSETQRNKGNFPGRFSGRQFSNSRSEMNVSTLELGDSALYLCASSLEYGTGNTIYFGEGSWLTVV.

This clonotype came up many times. V and J are TRBV29-1 and TRBJ2-7; no reliable D call. Germline CDR1 and CDR2: SQVTM and ANQGSEA. The CDR3 is made up of 10 amino acids. The CDR3 reads CRSGRDEQYF. CDR3 nucleotides: TGCAGATCAGGAAGGGACGAGCAGTACTTC.

This clonotype was seen a few times. The chain combines TRBV16 with TRBJ1-5; 10 nucleotides align to TRBD1. The length of the CDR3 is 13 residues. The germline CDR1 and CDR2 sequences are KGHSY and FQNENV. Losses at the gene ends were 6 bases for V and 6 bases for J; bases not matched to a gene: 2. The CDR3 nucleotides are TGTGCCAGCAGGGGGACAGGGGTTCAGCCCCAGCATTTT. Its protein product is CASRGTGVQPQHF.

The J gene is TRBJ2-1, the V gene TRBV9; D is unresolved. Per the germline V gene, CDR1 is SGDLS and CDR2 is YYNGEE. The CDR3 covers 16 residues. The V and J ends lost 4 bases and 0 bases respectively, with 14 bases between them. DNA of the CDR3: TGTGCCAGCAGCCCCAGCATTCATCACTCCTACAATGAGCAGTTCTTC. Residues: CASSPSIHHSYNEQFF.

This clonotype came up many times. J is TRBJ2-1 and V is TRBV25-1; 10 bases match TRBD1. V dropped 8 bases and J dropped 4; count of bases not matched to a gene: 8. This CDR3 comprises 15 residues. The germline CDR1 and CDR2 sequences are MGHDK and SYGVNS. The CDR3 DNA reads TGTGCCAGCCGCCGCCCGGGACAGGGGTACAATGAGCAGTTCTTC. This codes for CASRRPGQGYNEQFF.

This clonotype was picked up many times. The rearrangement links TRBV20-1 to TRBJ1-1, with D tentatively TRBD1 (5 bases). V gave up 2 bases and J gave up 5 bases, with 15 bases separating them. The CDR3 is 14 residues long. The germline V gene encodes CDR1 DFQATT and CDR2 SNEGSKA (reference sequence). CDR3 sequence (DNA): TGCAGTGCTAGACGACCGGGGGTCGAAACTGAAGCTTTCTTT. Protein product: CSARRPGVETEAFF.

This clonotype was counted many times. The chain carries TRBV29-1 and TRBJ2-5; possible D gene TRBD2, 7 bases. Between the trimmed V and J ends, which lost 4 bases and 1 base, there was a span of 13 bases. The CDR3 extends over 14 amino acids. Germline V gene data show CDR1 as SQVTM and CDR2 as ANQGSEA. This CDR3 is CSVARGQVQETQYF. CDR3 DNA: TGCAGCGTTGCGCGGGGGCAGGTCCAAGAGACCCAGTACTTC.

At least ten counts were recorded for this clonotype. The J gene is TRBJ1-5, the V gene TRBV28; 7 bases map to TRBD1. This CDR3 is 15 amino acids long. Germline lookup yields CDR1 MDHEN and CDR2 SYDVKM. V lost 6 bases to trimming and J lost 6 bases; unmatched junction nucleotides: 11. The CDR3 spells CASSQPTGVSQPQHF. The DNA of the CDR3 is TGTGCCAGCAGCCAACCCACAGGGGTCAGTCAGCCCCAGCATTTT.

This clonotype was detected ten times or more. The chain links TRBV2 to TRBJ2-2; no clear D. CDR1 is SNHLY and CDR2 is FYNNEI in the germline V gene. The CDR3 sequence is 13 residues long. V dropped 7 bases and J dropped 4 bases, with 10 bases sitting between them. The CDR3 here is CASNRESTGELFF. The DNA of the CDR3 is TGTGCCAGCAATAGGGAAAGCACCGGGGAGCTGTTTTTT.

This clonotype came up many times. The chain couples TRBV7-9 to TRBJ2-1; possible D gene TRBD2, 7 bases. V was trimmed by 2 bases and J by 2 bases, leaving 16 bases between them. The CDR3 is made up of 17 amino acids. Per germline, CDR1 SEHNR and CDR2 FQNEAQ (reference sequence). The CDR3 reads CASSLKGGLRTYNEQFF. The CDR3 coding sequence is TGTGCCAGCAGCTTAAAAGGGGGACTAAGGACCTACAATGAGCAGTTCTTC.

This clonotype appeared many times. This chain connects TRBV9 to TRBJ2-1, with TRBD2 matching 9 bases. Per the germline V gene, CDR1 is SGDLS and CDR2 is YYNGEE. CDR3 length: 17 residues. The junction had 11 bases not matched to a gene; V was cut back by 0 bases and J by 7 bases. This CDR3 is CASSVVAPAGGKNEQFF. In nucleotides, the CDR3 is TGTGCCAGCAGCGTAGTCGCCCCAGCGGGAGGCAAAAATGAGCAGTTCTTC.

This clonotype appeared a few times. The chain has TRBV2 and TRBJ2-7; D ambiguous. Germline values: CDR1 SNHLY, CDR2 FYNNEI. V lost 8 bases, J lost 0 bases, and 11 bases lay in between. The CDR3 sequence is 13 residues long. CDR3 coding DNA: TGTGCCAGCCGTTGGGTACTCTCCTACGAGCAGTACTTC. This codes for CASRWVLSYEQYF.

This clonotype appeared many times. The chain recombines TRBV19 with TRBJ1-5; D gene uncertain. Between the trimmed V and J ends, which lost 3 bases and 6 bases, there was a span of 6 bases. Looked up from germline, CDR1 is LNHDA and CDR2 is SQIVND (reference sequence). The CDR3 totals 12 residues. CDR3 DNA sequence: TGTGCCAGTAGTATTGCCGGTCAGCCCCAGCATTTT. Translation gives CASSIAGQPQHF.

This clonotype showed up just a few times. The genes are TRBV27 and TRBJ1-6; 9 bases are shared with TRBD1. Per the germline V gene, CDR1 is MNHEY and CDR2 is SMNVEV (reference sequence). V shed 4 bases and J 9 bases; nucleotides not matched to a gene: 7. The CDR3 is 15 residues long. The CDR3 nucleotides are TGTGCCAGCAGTTACGAAGGACAGGGGATTTCACCCCTCCACTTT. It specifies CASSYEGQGISPLHF.

V is TRBV6-2 or TRBV6-3 and J is TRBJ1-5; D gene uncertain. With 2 bases removed from V and 7 bases from J, the gap between germline ends came to 9 bases. CDR1 and CDR2 from the germline V gene are MNHEY and SVGEGT. This CDR3 spans 13 amino acids. The DNA for the CDR3 is TGTGCCAGCAGTTACAGGGCCGAACAGCCCCAGCATTTT. It translates to CASSYRAEQPQHF.

There are a few counts of this clonotype. J is TRBJ2-2 and V is TRBV18, with 9 bases that match TRBD1. Germline-derived CDR1 and CDR2 are KGHSH and LQKENI. V dropped 6 bases and J dropped 2; count of bases not matched to a gene: 10. The CDR3 length is 17 residues. For the CDR3, the DNA is TGTGCCAGCTCTCGACTTCCGGGACAGGGAAACACCGGGGAGCTGTTTTTT. Its translation is CASSRLPGQGNTGELFF.

This clonotype was seen repeatedly, ten times or more. The chain employs TRBV5-1 and TRBJ1-4; D gene unclear. V lost 3 bases and J lost 0, with 6 bases in between. This CDR3 contains 14 residues. Germline V lookup: CDR1 SGHRS, CDR2 YFSETQ. CDR3 DNA sequence: TGCGCCAGCAGCTCCGGGACAACTAATGAAAAACTGTTTTTT. This encodes CASSSGTTNEKLFF.

This clonotype was seen a handful of times. This chain uses TRBV30 with TRBJ2-7, with D uncertain. The CDR3 is made up of 11 amino acids. V was shortened by 1 base and J by 3 bases, with 4 bases between the two germline ends. The germline V gene encodes CDR1 GTSNPN and CDR2 SVGIG (reference sequence). DNA of the CDR3: TGTGCCTGGAGTGGTAGCTACGAGCAGTACTTC. This encodes CAWSGSYEQYF.

This clonotype was observed a handful of times. The chain recombines TRBV6-1 with TRBJ1-4; TRBD1 matches at 8 bases. The CDR3 totals 13 residues. J gave up 8 bases and V 5 bases, and 4 bases lay outside the gene matches. Germline V gene lookup returns CDR1 MNHNS and CDR2 SASEGT. The CDR3 DNA follows: TGTGCCAGCAGTCAGGGGGCAGAAGAAAAACTGTTTTTT. It codes for CASSQGAEEKLFF.

This clonotype was counted only a few times. The gene calls are TRBV7-2 and TRBJ2-7, with D perhaps matching TRBD1 or TRBD2 (5 bases each). Deletions cut 4 bases from V and 6 bases from J, with 22 bases between. The germline CDR1 and CDR2 sequences are SGHTA and FQGNSA. The CDR3 loop spans 16 amino acids. The CDR3: CASSSRPSGRSSEQYF. The CDR3, as DNA: TGTGCCAGCAGCTCCCGGCCGTCGGGACGGTCCAGCGAGCAGTACTTC.

This clonotype was seen many times. The genes are TRBV6-2 or TRBV6-3 and TRBJ2-7, with 7 positions matching TRBD2. V lost 6 bases and J lost 0; bases outside the gene matches: 8. Germline V gene sequence: CDR1 MNHEY, CDR2 SVGEGT. The CDR3 totals 15 residues. This chain's CDR3 is CASRELAPSSYEQYF. The CDR3 DNA sequence: TGTGCCAGCAGAGAACTAGCGCCGAGCTCCTACGAGCAGTACTTC.

This clonotype was recorded many times. The genes are TRBV6-6 and TRBJ1-6, with D maybe TRBD1 (6 bases). Per germline, CDR1 MNHNY and CDR2 SVGAGI (reference sequence). V was shortened by 5 bases and J by 7 bases, with 18 bases between the two germline ends. This CDR3 region has 16 residues. CDR3 in DNA: TGTGCCAGCAGTCCGAATACAGGGTTCAGCAATTCACCCCTCCACTTT. This encodes CASSPNTGFSNSPLHF.

The chain carries TRBV2 and TRBJ2-5; no clear D gene. Trimming left V 7 bases short and J 4 bases short, with 10 bases between. Germline CDR1 and CDR2: SNHLY and FYNNEI. CDR3 length: 12 amino acids. The CDR3: CASTLLPETQYF. In DNA form, the CDR3 reads TGTGCCAGCACCCTGTTGCCAGAGACCCAGTACTTC.

The chain couples TRBV24-1 to TRBJ2-5, with D possibly TRBD2 on 5 matching bases. The length of the CDR3 is 14 residues. Trimming left V 4 bases short and J 5 bases short, with 13 bases between. Germline V gene lookup returns CDR1 KGHDR and CDR2 SFDVKD. CDR3 protein: CATSETGMRETQYF. DNA of the CDR3: TGTGCCACCAGTGAGACCGGGATGAGGGAGACCCAGTACTTC.

This clonotype was counted between two and nine times. This chain joins TRBV6-2 or TRBV6-3 and TRBJ2-1; D is possibly TRBD1 or TRBD2 (5 bases each). Trimming took 2 bases from V and 7 from J, leaving 15 bases between them. This CDR3 is built from 15 residues. Per germline, CDR1 MNHEY and CDR2 SVGEGT. The CDR3 here is CASSYVGDGGNEQFF. CDR3 sequence (DNA): TGTGCCAGCAGTTACGTAGGGGACGGTGGGAATGAGCAGTTCTTC.

The chain has TRBV19 and TRBJ1-2; no reliable D call. The CDR3 is 14 residues long. The V gene's germline CDR1 is LNHDA and CDR2 SQIVND (reference sequence). V was pared by 5 bases and J by 4 bases, with 14 bases between. CDR3 nucleotide sequence: TGTGCCAGTAGTGGAAGGGCGGCGATCTATGGCTACACCTTC. Its translation is CASSGRAAIYGYTF.